What follows is one TCR beta chain and its context. Assay used: immunoSEQ multiplex PCR; TCRdb lists only in-frame clones, some missing. The sample lists about 160,000 clones, roughly 95% occurring once. The source of the sample is a study of control samples from healthy donors and cancer patients. The source of this sequence is a woman aged 30 to 39 in good health. Sequenced sample: blood.

This CDR3 reads CATSRTSGSINEQFF. The DNA of the CDR3 is TGTGCCACCAGCAGGACTAGCGGGAGTATCAATGAGCAGTTCTTC. This chain links TRBV15 with TRBJ2-1, with 12 bases matching TRBD2. Trimming cost V 3 bases and J 6 bases; bases outside gene matches: 3. This CDR3 spans 15 amino acids. Germline V CDR1 and CDR2: LNHNV, YYDKDF (reference sequence).